Described below is a single TCR beta chain sequence and its context. The antigen is undetermined. This record comes from a study of memory CD4+ T cells and cytomegalovirus serostatus. About the study: Healthy Belgian adult donors included several CMV-positive and 20 to 30 CMV-negative people. The study, taken as a whole, reports: CD4+ memory repertoires contained about 40% of the roughly 150 reported CMV TCRbeta sequences.

Original handling: Out-of-frame sequences were removed, leaving about 2.2 million distinct TCRbeta sequences. This table comes from immunoSEQ multiplex PCR, and its TCRdb copy is limited to in-frame clones, with some not included. The D gene and trimming were derived from the DNA, and the V and J assignments and clone size from that table. In the table there are under 40,000 clones, about 80% of which are singletons. Single viable CD3+CD4+CD8-CD45RO+ cells were sorted as the memory CD4+ T cells. The germline V gene encodes CDR1 SGHRS and CDR2 YFSETQ. Trimming left V 4 bases short and J 2 bases short, with 15 bases between. The CDR3 sequence is 16 residues long.

This TCR derives from an adult in good health and CMV-seropositive. Sample: memory CD4+ T cells from blood. The genes are TRBV5-1 and TRBJ2-2; a weak D match, TRBD2 (6 bases). The CDR3 reads CASSPQPGLNTGELFF. CDR3 nucleotide sequence: TGCGCCAGCAGCCCTCAACCGGGACTCAACACCGGGGAGCTGTTTTTT.